These 30 T cell receptor beta chains were all obtained from the same sample, sequenced in a study of neurological immune-mediated disorders. TCRdb re-called the 5' RACE reads through MiXCR, storing one row per CDR3 protein. Here the sample spans tens of thousands of distinct CDR3 sequences, about 2.5% being singletons. Sequencing was carried out using PBMCs. The receptor source for this set is a man between 45 and 60 years old with multiple sclerosis.

This clonotype is deemed medium-sized. The chain combines TRBV7-2 with TRBJ1-6; 7 bases match TRBD1. The CDR3 is 15 residues long. Looked up from germline, CDR1 is SGHTA and CDR2 is FQGNSA. The V segment lost 0 bases and the J segment 10 bases; nucleotides outside the gene matches: 6. CDR3 DNA: TGTGCCAGCAGCTTAGCCGCAGGGGGTGGATCACCCCTCCACTTT. The encoded protein is CASSLAAGGGSPLHF.

This clonotype was recorded a few times. The rearrangement links TRBV5-1 to TRBJ1-2; D not resolved. The CDR3 covers 16 residues. CDR1 is SGHRS, CDR2 YFSETQ, per germline. Between the trimmed V and J ends, which lost 0 bases and 4 bases, there was a span of 16 bases. This CDR3 is CASSLESGPRGYGYTF. CDR3 bases: TGCGCCAGCAGCTTGGAATCCGGGCCCCGAGGCTATGGCTACACCTTC.

This clonotype appeared many times. The chain joins TRBV7-2 to TRBJ2-7, with 10 bases identical to TRBD2. J was trimmed by 4 bases and V by 6 bases; bases with no gene match: 6. CDR1 is SGHTA and CDR2 is FQGNSA in the germline V gene. This CDR3 region has 14 residues. CDR3 residues: CASRLAGLSYEQYF. As DNA, the CDR3 is TGTGCCAGCAGACTAGCGGGGTTATCTTACGAGCAGTACTTC. The whole variable domain, filled in from reference TRBV7-2 and TRBJ2-7, reads GAGVSQSPSNKVTEKGKDVELRCDPISGHTALYWYRQSLGQGLEFLIYFQGNSAPDKSGLPSDRFSAERTGGSVSTLTIQRTQQEDSAVYLCASRLAGLSYEQYFGPGTRLTVT.

This clonotype was seen many times. The V gene is TRBV28, the J gene TRBJ2-3; 8 bases line up with TRBD1. Per the germline V gene, CDR1 is MDHEN and CDR2 is SYDVKM. Trimming at V came to 5 bases and at J to 1 base, leaving 5 bases not matched to a gene. This CDR3 has 15 residues. CDR3 in DNA: TGTGCCAGCAGTCAACAGGGGGTCGGCACAGATACGCAGTATTTT. It translates to CASSQQGVGTDTQYF.

This clonotype occurred a few times. The rearrangement uses TRBV28 and TRBJ2-7; 12 bases match TRBD2. The CDR3 runs to 14 residues. CDR1 and CDR2 (germline): MDHEN, SYDVKM. The V segment lost 5 bases and the J segment 4 bases; nucleotides outside the gene matches: 3. Written as DNA, the CDR3 is TGTGCCAGCAGTCTAGCGGGGGGGCGGTACGAGCAGTACTTC. This codes for CASSLAGGRYEQYF. The entire variable domain, with the rest obtained from reference TRBV28 and TRBJ2-7, is as follows: DVKVTQSSRYLVKRTGEKVFLECVQDMDHENMFWYRQDPGLGLRLIYFSYDVKMKEKGDIPEGYSVSREKKERFSLILESASTNQTSMYLCASSLAGGRYEQYFGPGTRLTVT.

This clonotype was recorded at least ten times. The rearrangement joins TRBV20-1 to TRBJ1-1; no reliable D call. Germline V gene data show CDR1 as DFQATT and CDR2 as SNEGSKA (reference sequence). The V and J ends lost 1 base and 1 base respectively, with 4 bases between them. The CDR3 has 12 residues. The CDR3 protein is CSARVKNTEAFF. CDR3 bases: TGCAGTGCTAGAGTAAAGAACACTGAAGCTTTCTTT.

This clonotype was observed many times. This chain uses TRBV7-2 with TRBJ2-1, with 13 bases lining up with TRBD2. This CDR3 has 15 residues. Germline V gene data show CDR1 as SGHTA and CDR2 as FQGNSA. With 1 base clipped from V and 9 bases from J, the junction kept 3 bases outside the gene matches. CDR3 region: CASSLGLAGGGEQFF. In DNA form, the CDR3 reads TGTGCCAGCAGCTTAGGACTAGCGGGGGGTGGTGAGCAGTTCTTC.

At least ten counts were recorded for this clonotype. The rearrangement joins TRBV7-2 to TRBJ2-7, with D possibly being TRBD2 (6 bases). CDR3 size: 13 residues. Germline values: CDR1 SGHTA, CDR2 FQGNSA. The V gene lost 3 bases and the J gene lost 0 bases, with 6 bases spanning the gap. CDR3 region: CASSLTSSYEQYF. The DNA for the CDR3 is TGTGCCAGCAGCTTGACTAGCTCCTACGAGCAGTACTTC.

This clonotype was picked up many times. The chain links TRBV7-2 to TRBJ1-4, with 10 bases that match TRBD1. Trimming took 5 bases from V and 3 from J; bases not matched to a gene: 12. The CDR3 contains 18 residues. Germline CDR1 SGHTA, CDR2 FQGNSA. CDR3 nucleotides: TGTGCCAGCAGCCGACCCCCGGGACAGGGGCCTTCTAATGAAAAACTGTTTTTT. This translates into CASSRPPGQGPSNEKLFF.

This clonotype appeared many times. DNA of the CDR3: TGTGCCAGCAGTTTTACTCTCACAGATACGCAGTATTTT. Protein: CASSFTLTDTQYF. The gene calls are TRBV27 and TRBJ2-3; D remains unclear. CDR1 is MNHEY, CDR2 SMNVEV, per germline (reference sequence). The V end was cut by 3 bases, the J end by 2 bases, with 6 bases between. This CDR3 region has 13 residues.

This clonotype occurred many times. The CDR3 loop is CASSFRFLSEAFF. In nucleotides, the CDR3 is TGTGCCAGCAGTTTTAGGTTTCTCTCTGAAGCTTTCTTT. The V call is TRBV12-3 or TRBV12-4, the J call TRBJ1-1, with D unclear. V was shortened by 3 bases and J by 6 bases, with 11 bases between the two germline ends. This CDR3 comprises 13 residues.

This clonotype has ten or more counts. The genes are TRBV27 and TRBJ1-3; no definite D call. Germline V gene sequence: CDR1 MNHEY, CDR2 SMNVEV (reference sequence). The V and J ends lost 3 bases and 0 bases respectively, with 9 bases between them. There are 15 residues in the CDR3. In nucleotides, the CDR3 is TGTGCCAGCAGTTTCGTCAGGAGCTCTGGAAACACCATATATTTT. This translates into CASSFVRSSGNTIYF.

This clonotype was seen at least ten times. The rearrangement joins TRBV5-1 to TRBJ2-3, with D uncertain. The germline V and J ends were trimmed by 0 bases and 5 bases, with 19 bases remaining between them. CDR1 and CDR2 from the germline V gene are SGHRS and YFSETQ. The CDR3 spans 17 residues. The CDR3, as DNA: TGCGCCAGCAGCTTGGTGGTAGCCTCCATGAGTGTAGATACGCAGTATTTT. It yields the protein CASSLVVASMSVDTQYF.

This clonotype was found a few times. The J gene is TRBJ2-2, the V gene TRBV15; D may be TRBD1 (6 bases). V was shortened by 6 bases and J by 4 bases, with 15 bases between the two germline ends. This CDR3 region has 15 residues. CDR1 and CDR2 (germline): LNHNV, YYDKDF (reference sequence). CDR3: CATRTRVGGTGELFF. The DNA for the CDR3 is TGTGCCACCAGGACCCGGGTAGGGGGCACCGGGGAGCTGTTTTTT. The complete variable domain, with remaining parts taken from reference TRBV15 and TRBJ2-2, reads DAMVIQNPRYQVTQFGKPVTLSCSQTLNHNVMYWYQQKSSQAPKLLFHYYDKDFNNEADTPDNFQSRRPNTSFCFLDIRSPGLGDTAMYLCATRTRVGGTGELFFGEGSRLTVL.

This clonotype was picked up many times. For the CDR3, the DNA is TGTGCCAGCAGCCGTAGACTAGCGGGGGGGCGGGATGAGCAGTTCTTC. Its protein product is CASSRRLAGGRDEQFF. The chain recombines TRBV7-2 with TRBJ2-1; 14 bases agree with TRBD2. Germline V lookup: CDR1 SGHTA, CDR2 FQGNSA. The junction had 8 bases not matched to a gene; V was cut back by 5 bases and J by 8 bases. The CDR3 has 16 amino acids. Filled out from reference TRBV7-2 and TRBJ2-1, the complete variable domain reads GAGVSQSPSNKVTEKGKDVELRCDPISGHTALYWYRQSLGQGLEFLIYFQGNSAPDKSGLPSDRFSAERTGGSVSTLTIQRTQQEDSAVYLCASSRRLAGGRDEQFFGPGTRLTVL.

This clonotype was detected ten times or more. The V call is TRBV20-1, the J call TRBJ2-3; 10 nucleotides align to TRBD1. The CDR3 has 15 residues. J was trimmed by 1 base and V by 5 bases; bases with no gene match: 6. Germline V CDR1 and CDR2: DFQATT, SNEGSKA (reference sequence). CDR3 sequence: CSAETGGAGTDTQYF. CDR3 bases: TGCAGTGCTGAGACAGGGGGCGCTGGCACAGATACGCAGTATTTT.

By sample share, this clonotype is medium-sized. This chain links TRBV5-1 with TRBJ2-2, with 8 bases lining up with TRBD2. CDR3 length: 16 amino acids. The germline CDR1 and CDR2 sequences are SGHRS and YFSETQ. V lost 1 base to trimming and J lost 7 bases; unmatched junction nucleotides: 9. CDR3 protein: CASSLTGGTLDGELFF. As DNA, the CDR3 is TGCGCCAGCAGCTTGACGGGGGGGACCTTGGACGGGGAGCTGTTTTTT.

In its sample, this clonotype was seen many times. The chain is built from TRBV7-9 and TRBJ2-7, with a possible D match to TRBD1 (6 bases). Per germline, CDR1 SEHNR and CDR2 FQNEAQ (reference sequence). V was clipped by 4 bases and J by 6 bases, with 16 bases between them. CDR3 size: 14 residues. CDR3 coding DNA: TGTGCCAGCAGCTCGGACAGCAACCCTCTCGAGCAGTACTTC. Translation gives CASSSDSNPLEQYF.

In its sample, this clonotype was seen many times. V and J are TRBV9 and TRBJ1-1, with a tentative D call TRBD1 (5 bases). The CDR3 sequence is 14 residues long. CDR1 SGDLS and CDR2 YYNGEE come from the germline V gene. V lost 0 bases, J lost 4 bases, and 10 bases lay in between. The CDR3 DNA reads TGTGCCAGCAGCGTAGTCGCGGGGGGCACTGAAGCTTTCTTT. This codes for CASSVVAGGTEAFF.

This clonotype has a count of ten or more. This rearrangement joins TRBV7-9 to TRBJ2-2, with D possibly being TRBD1 (6 bases). Trimming took off 3 bases at V and 0 bases at J, with 11 bases between the two ends. The germline V gene has CDR1 SEHNR and CDR2 FQNEAQ (reference sequence). The CDR3 sequence is 16 residues long. The CDR3 DNA is TGTGCCAGCAGCTTTCGGGACAACTCGAACACCGGGGAGCTGTTTTTT. Translation gives CASSFRDNSNTGELFF. Using reference TRBV7-9 and TRBJ2-2 for the parts outside the CDR3, the full variable domain is DTGVSQNPRHKITKRGQNVTFRCDPISEHNRLYWYRQTLGQGPEFLTYFQNEAQLEKSRLLSDRFSAERPKGSFSTLEIQRTEQGDSAMYLCASSFRDNSNTGELFFGEGSRLTVL.

This clonotype appeared many times. V gene TRBV7-2 combines with J gene TRBJ1-2; D is unresolved. Germline V lookup: CDR1 SGHTA, CDR2 FQGNSA. The CDR3 consists of 13 residues. The V end was cut by 2 bases, the J end by 1 base, with 5 bases between. CDR3 region: CASSLSSNYGYTF. Written as DNA, the CDR3 is TGTGCCAGCAGCTTATCGAGTAACTATGGCTACACCTTC. The full variable domain, in which reference TRBV7-2 and TRBJ1-2 provide the parts outside the CDR3, is GAGVSQSPSNKVTEKGKDVELRCDPISGHTALYWYRQSLGQGLEFLIYFQGNSAPDKSGLPSDRFSAERTGGSVSTLTIQRTQQEDSAVYLCASSLSSNYGYTFGSGTRLTVV.

At least ten counts were recorded for this clonotype. The chain recombines TRBV12-3 or TRBV12-4 with TRBJ1-6; D gene uncertain. Trimming left V 1 base short and J 14 bases short, with 9 bases between. CDR3 length equals 12 residues. DNA of the CDR3: TGTGCCAGCAGTTTAGGGCTGAGAACCCTCCACTTT. Its protein is CASSLGLRTLHF.

The J gene is TRBJ1-1, the V gene TRBV7-6; D is unresolved. The germline V gene encodes CDR1 SGHVS and CDR2 FNYEAQ. The CDR3 has 15 amino acids. Trimming shortened V by 1 base and J by 1 base, and 10 bases separated the two germline ends. The CDR3 bases are TGTGCCAGCAGCTTAGGTGGCAAAACGAACACTGAAGCTTTCTTT. Translated, it gives CASSLGGKTNTEAFF.

This clonotype was seen many times. This chain links TRBV5-1 with TRBJ2-5, with no clear D. Trimming stripped 3 bases from V and 1 base from J, with 7 bases between. Germline V gene data show CDR1 as SGHRS and CDR2 as YFSETQ. This CDR3 contains 13 residues. This CDR3 reads CASSSTRQETQYF. The CDR3, as DNA: TGCGCCAGCAGCTCCACCCGCCAAGAGACCCAGTACTTC.

This clonotype came up many times. The chain recombines TRBV12-3 or TRBV12-4 with TRBJ2-1; 9 bases agree with TRBD2. The CDR3 has 15 amino acids. Trimming at V came to 3 bases and at J to 4 bases, leaving 4 bases not matched to a gene. CDR3 in DNA: TGTGCCAGCAGTTTGTTGACTAGCGGTTACAATGAGCAGTTCTTC. This sequence encodes CASSLLTSGYNEQFF.

This clonotype was counted at least ten times. This chain uses TRBV12-3 or TRBV12-4 with TRBJ1-2; D possibly corresponds to TRBD1 (5 bases). The CDR3 contains 15 residues. V lost 3 bases and J lost 4, with 15 bases in between. The CDR3 region has the DNA TGTGCCAGCAGTTTTGAGGGGCTGTCCACCTATGGCTACACCTTC. It yields the protein CASSFEGLSTYGYTF.

This clonotype was seen more than once but under ten times. The rearrangement joins TRBV7-8 to TRBJ1-2; weak D call: TRBD1 (5 bases). CDR1 and CDR2 from the germline V gene are SGHVS and FQNEAQ. The CDR3 totals 15 residues. V was pared by 1 base and J by 5 bases, with 14 bases between. CDR3 amino acids: CASSLVGPGGYGYTF. Here the CDR3 DNA reads TGTGCCAGCAGCTTAGTTGGGCCGGGGGGGTATGGCTACACCTTC.

This clonotype was detected a few times. Mismatch with germline at one junction end may stem from a read error. The chain has TRBV2 and TRBJ1-5, with D uncertain. The CDR3 contains 11 residues. The germline V gene encodes CDR1 SNHLY and CDR2 FYNNEI. The CDR3 DNA reads TGTGCCAGCAGTGAAGGTCAGCCCCAGAATTTT. It translates to CASSEGQPQNF.

This clonotype appeared many times. The chain has TRBV20-1 and TRBJ2-5; TRBD1 is a possible D gene (5 bases). V was shortened by 7 bases and J by 3 bases, with 12 bases between the two germline ends. There are 12 residues in the CDR3. Per germline, CDR1 DFQATT and CDR2 SNEGSKA (reference sequence). The CDR3 loop reads CSVTGEKETQYF. CDR3 nucleotides: TGCAGTGTCACAGGAGAAAAAGAGACCCAGTACTTC.

The chain recombines TRBV20-1 with TRBJ2-3; 10 positions match TRBD1. This CDR3 is built from 16 residues. CDR1 is DFQATT, CDR2 SNEGSKA, per germline (reference sequence). J lost 4 bases, V lost 3 bases, and 10 bases had no gene match. The CDR3 spells CSASSPGQGMADTQYF. As DNA, the CDR3 is TGCAGTGCTAGTTCCCCGGGACAGGGGATGGCAGATACGCAGTATTTT.